The source of this TCR beta chain is a study of blood T cell repertoires in COVID-19. Turning to the study itself: Samples representing acute and convalescent COVID-19 were sourced from the United States, Italy and Spain. The cDNA or gDNA used as material had been derived from T cells, B-cell-depleted T cells, or PBMCs.

CDR1 is SEHNR and CDR2 is FQNEAQ in the germline V gene (reference sequence). Unmatched junction bases numbered 5, after V lost 6 bases and J lost 1 base. The CDR3 runs to 14 residues. Per the original methods: Cell counts per sample came from amplifying reference gene primers. This table comes from immunoSEQ multiplex PCR, and its TCRdb copy is limited to in-frame clones, with some not included. V, J and clone size are taken as reported in that table, and D and trimming were inferred from the DNA itself. The data show 140,000 to 150,000 clones, 88% seen once. The receptor's source is a human donor in a cohort sampled during active COVID-19. Material: peripheral blood. The genes are TRBV7-9 and TRBJ1-1; 7 bases align to TRBD1. The CDR3 DNA reads TGTGCCAGCAGTCAGGGGGAGGCGAACACTGAAGCTTTCTTT. It codes for CASSQGEANTEAFF.